There are a few counts of the clone carrying this T cell receptor beta chain. One entry per CDR3 protein results from TCRdb running MiXCR on the 5' RACE reads. Counted here are just under 600,000 distinct CDR3 sequences, around an eighth occurring once; the ten biggest clones make up more than 12%. The data stem from a study of T cells after yellow fever vaccination. Study context: Preparation used SMART-Seq v4 Ultra Low Input for the low-cell-number fractions.

Germline V gene data show CDR1 as SGHDT and CDR2 as YYEEEE. Between the trimmed V and J ends, which lost 5 bases and 3 bases, there was a span of 18 bases. The CDR3 length is 15 residues. The clonotype comes from a man aged 25-45 years who received the YFV17D yellow fever vaccine. Here the sequenced sample was PBMCs, taken on the day of the yellow fever booster vaccination. The rearrangement uses TRBV5-6 and TRBJ2-7, with D unclear. CDR3 sequence reads: CASRGLAASVYEQYF. The CDR3 DNA follows: TGTGCCAGCAGAGGATTGGCGGCCTCGGTCTACGAGCAGTACTTC.